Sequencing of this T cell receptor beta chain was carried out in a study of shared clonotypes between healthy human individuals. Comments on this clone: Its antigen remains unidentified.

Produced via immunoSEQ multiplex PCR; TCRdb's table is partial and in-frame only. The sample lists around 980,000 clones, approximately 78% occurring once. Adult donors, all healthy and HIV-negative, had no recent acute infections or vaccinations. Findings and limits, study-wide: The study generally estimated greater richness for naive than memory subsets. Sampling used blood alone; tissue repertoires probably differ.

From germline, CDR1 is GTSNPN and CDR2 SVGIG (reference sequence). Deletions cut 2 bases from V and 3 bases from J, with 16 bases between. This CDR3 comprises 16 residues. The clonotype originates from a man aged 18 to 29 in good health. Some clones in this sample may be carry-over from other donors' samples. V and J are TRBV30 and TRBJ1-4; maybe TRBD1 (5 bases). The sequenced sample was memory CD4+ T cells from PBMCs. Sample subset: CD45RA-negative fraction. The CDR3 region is CAWSPLGGDANEKLFF. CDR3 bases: TGTGCCTGGAGTCCCCTGGGGGGGGATGCTAATGAAAAACTGTTTTTT.